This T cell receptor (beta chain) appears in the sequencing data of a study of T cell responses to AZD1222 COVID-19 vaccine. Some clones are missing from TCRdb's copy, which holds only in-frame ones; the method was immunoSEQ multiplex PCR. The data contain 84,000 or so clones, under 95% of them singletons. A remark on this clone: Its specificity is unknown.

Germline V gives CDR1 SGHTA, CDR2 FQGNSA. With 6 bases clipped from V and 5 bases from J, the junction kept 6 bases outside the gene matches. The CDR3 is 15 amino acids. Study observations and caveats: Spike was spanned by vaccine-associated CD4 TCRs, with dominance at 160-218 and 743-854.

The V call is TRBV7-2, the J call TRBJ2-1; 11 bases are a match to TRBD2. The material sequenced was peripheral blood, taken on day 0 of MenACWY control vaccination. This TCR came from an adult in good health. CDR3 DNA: TGTGCCAGCAGTTATAGCGGGGGGGCGGACAATGAGCAGTTCTTC. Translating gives CASSYSGGADNEQFF.